These 3 T cell receptor beta chains were all obtained from the same sample, sequenced in a study of blood T cell repertoires in COVID-19. The assay was immunoSEQ multiplex PCR, and TCRdb's table has in-frame clones only and misses some. In the table there are 40,000 to 50,000 clones, about nine tenths of which are singletons. The specimen sequenced was peripheral blood. All receptors come from a human donor in a cohort sampled during active COVID-19.

The chain couples TRBV19 to TRBJ2-7, with D hard to call. V dropped 5 bases and J dropped 0 bases, with 8 bases sitting between them. Germline-derived CDR1 and CDR2 are LNHDA and SQIVND (reference sequence). This CDR3 region has 13 residues. The CDR3, as DNA: TGTGCCAGTAGTGCGCGGAACTCCTACGAGCAGTACTTC. Its translation: CASSARNSYEQYF.

This clone was detected only once. This chain links TRBV19 with TRBJ1-5; 8 bases agree with TRBD1. The CDR3 runs 16 residues. The germline V gene has CDR1 LNHDA and CDR2 SQIVND (reference sequence). J lost 6 bases, V lost 2 bases, and 9 bases had no gene match. CDR3 sequence: CASSIPQGARGQPQHF. The CDR3 nucleotides read TGTGCCAGTAGTATACCCCAGGGGGCGCGAGGTCAGCCCCAGCATTTT.

The chain uses TRBV10-3 and TRBJ2-2; D perhaps matches TRBD1 (7 bases). Trimming cost V 7 bases and J 4 bases, with 10 bases left between them. CDR1 is ENHRY and CDR2 is SYGVKD in the germline V gene. The CDR3 is made up of 13 amino acids. The CDR3 nucleotides read TGTGCCATCACAGGGGGACTCACCGGGGAGCTGTTTTTT. As protein: CAITGGLTGELFF.